The source of this T cell receptor (beta chain) is a study of technical replicates of blood from a handful of donors. Sequencing used immunoSEQ multiplex PCR; TCRdb keeps in-frame clones, though not all of them. The data hold around 81,000 clones, with 90% to 97% observed a single time. CDR3 size: 13 residues. V shed 6 bases and J 6 bases; nucleotides not matched to a gene: 6. Germline V gene sequence: CDR1 SQVTM, CDR2 ANQGSEA. V usage is TRBV29-1 and J usage is TRBJ2-1, with 9 nucleotides matching TRBD2. What was sequenced was T cells isolated from PBMCs. The clonotype was recovered from a human donor in good health. This CDR3 reads CSVAGGIGNEQFF. The CDR3, as DNA: TGCAGCGTCGCGGGGGGGATTGGCAATGAGCAGTTCTTC.